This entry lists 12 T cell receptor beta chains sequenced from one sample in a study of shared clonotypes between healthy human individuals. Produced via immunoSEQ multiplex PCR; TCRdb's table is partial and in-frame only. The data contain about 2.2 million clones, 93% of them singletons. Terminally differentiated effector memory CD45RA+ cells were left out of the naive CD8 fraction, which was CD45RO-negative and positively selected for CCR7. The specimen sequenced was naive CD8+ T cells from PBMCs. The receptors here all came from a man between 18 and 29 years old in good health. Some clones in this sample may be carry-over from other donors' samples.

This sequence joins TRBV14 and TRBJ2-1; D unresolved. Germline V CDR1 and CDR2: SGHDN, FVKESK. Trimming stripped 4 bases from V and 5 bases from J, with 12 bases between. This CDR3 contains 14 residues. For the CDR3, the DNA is TGTGCCAGCAGCCCTCGGACCTCAGACAATGAGCAGTTCTTC. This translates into CASSPRTSDNEQFF.

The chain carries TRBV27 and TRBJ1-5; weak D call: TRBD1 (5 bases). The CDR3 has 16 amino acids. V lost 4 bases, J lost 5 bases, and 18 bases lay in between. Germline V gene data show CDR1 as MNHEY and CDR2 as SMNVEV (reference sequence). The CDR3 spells CASSSLRSGQDQPQHF. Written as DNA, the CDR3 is TGTGCCAGCAGTTCCCTCCGCTCAGGGCAGGATCAGCCCCAGCATTTT.

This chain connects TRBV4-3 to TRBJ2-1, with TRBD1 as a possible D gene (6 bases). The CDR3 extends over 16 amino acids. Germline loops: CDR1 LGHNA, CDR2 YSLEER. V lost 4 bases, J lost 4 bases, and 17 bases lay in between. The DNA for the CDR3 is TGCGCCAGCAGCCTAAAACACCAGGGGCCTTACAATGAGCAGTTCTTC. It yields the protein CASSLKHQGPYNEQFF.

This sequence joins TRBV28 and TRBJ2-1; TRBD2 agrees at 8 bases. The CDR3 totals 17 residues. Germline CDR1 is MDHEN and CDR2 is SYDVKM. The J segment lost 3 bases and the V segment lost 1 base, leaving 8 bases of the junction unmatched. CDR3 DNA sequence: TGTGCCAGCAGTTTATTAGGTGGGACTAGTTACTACAATGAGCAGTTCTTC. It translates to CASSLLGGTSYYNEQFF.

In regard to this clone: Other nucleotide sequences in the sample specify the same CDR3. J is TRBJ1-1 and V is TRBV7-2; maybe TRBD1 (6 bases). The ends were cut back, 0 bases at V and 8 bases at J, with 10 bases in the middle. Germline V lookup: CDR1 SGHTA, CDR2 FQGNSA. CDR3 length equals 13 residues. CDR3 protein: CASSLARGAEAFF. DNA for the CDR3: TGTGCCAGCAGCTTAGCGCGGGGGGCCGAAGCTTTCTTT.

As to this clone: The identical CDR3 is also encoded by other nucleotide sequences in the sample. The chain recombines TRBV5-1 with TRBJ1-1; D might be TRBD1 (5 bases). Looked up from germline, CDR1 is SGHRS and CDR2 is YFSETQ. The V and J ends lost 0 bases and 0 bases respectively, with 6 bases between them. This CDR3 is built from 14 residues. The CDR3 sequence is CASSLGGVNTEAFF. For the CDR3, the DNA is TGCGCCAGCAGCTTGGGAGGGGTGAACACTGAAGCTTTCTTT.

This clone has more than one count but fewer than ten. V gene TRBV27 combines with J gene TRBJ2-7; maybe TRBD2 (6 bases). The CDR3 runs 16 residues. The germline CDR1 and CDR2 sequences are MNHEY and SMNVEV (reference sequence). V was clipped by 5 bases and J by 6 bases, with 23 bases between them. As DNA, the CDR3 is TGTGCCAGCAGTCCGTCTGCGGGACCGACCTCTCTCGAGCAGTACTTC. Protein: CASSPSAGPTSLEQYF.

The CDR3 DNA follows: TGCAGCGTTGAAGTGGGCAACTACGAGCAGTACTTC. It specifies CSVEVGNYEQYF. V is TRBV29-1 and J is TRBJ2-7; D is ambiguous. The CDR3 is 12 residues long. V was trimmed by 1 base and J by 3 bases, leaving 7 bases between them. Germline V gene sequence: CDR1 SQVTM, CDR2 ANQGSEA.

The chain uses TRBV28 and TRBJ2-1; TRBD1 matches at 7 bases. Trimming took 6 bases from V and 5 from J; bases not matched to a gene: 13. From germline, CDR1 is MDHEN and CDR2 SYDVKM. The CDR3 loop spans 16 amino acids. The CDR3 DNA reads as TGTGCCAGCAGCCTTCTATGGACAGGTCTTCACAATGAGCAGTTCTTC. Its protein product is CASSLLWTGLHNEQFF.

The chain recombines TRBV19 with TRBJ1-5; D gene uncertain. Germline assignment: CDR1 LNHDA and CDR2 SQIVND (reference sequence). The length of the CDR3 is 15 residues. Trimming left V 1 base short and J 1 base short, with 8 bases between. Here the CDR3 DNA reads TGTGCCAGTAGTATAGTTGACAACAGCAATCAGCCCCAGCATTTT. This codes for CASSIVDNSNQPQHF. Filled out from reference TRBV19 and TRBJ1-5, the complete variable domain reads DGGITQSPKYLFRKEGQNVTLSCEQNLNHDAMYWYRQDPGQGLRLIYYSQIVNDFQKGDIAEGYSVSREKKESFPLTVTSAQKNPTAFYLCASSIVDNSNQPQHFGDGTRLSIL.

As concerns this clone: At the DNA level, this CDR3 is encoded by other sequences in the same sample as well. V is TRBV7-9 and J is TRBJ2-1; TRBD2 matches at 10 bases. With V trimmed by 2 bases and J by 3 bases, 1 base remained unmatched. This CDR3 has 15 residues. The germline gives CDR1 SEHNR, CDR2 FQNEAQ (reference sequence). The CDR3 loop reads CASSLTSGDYNEQFF. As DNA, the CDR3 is TGTGCCAGCAGCTTAACTAGCGGGGACTACAATGAGCAGTTCTTC.

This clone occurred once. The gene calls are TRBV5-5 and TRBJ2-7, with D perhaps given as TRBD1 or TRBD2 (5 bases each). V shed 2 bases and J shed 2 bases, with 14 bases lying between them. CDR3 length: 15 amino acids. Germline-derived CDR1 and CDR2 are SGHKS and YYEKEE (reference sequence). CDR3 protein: CASSLIRDQTYEQYF. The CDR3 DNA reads TGTGCCAGCAGCTTAATCCGGGACCAGACCTACGAGCAGTACTTC.